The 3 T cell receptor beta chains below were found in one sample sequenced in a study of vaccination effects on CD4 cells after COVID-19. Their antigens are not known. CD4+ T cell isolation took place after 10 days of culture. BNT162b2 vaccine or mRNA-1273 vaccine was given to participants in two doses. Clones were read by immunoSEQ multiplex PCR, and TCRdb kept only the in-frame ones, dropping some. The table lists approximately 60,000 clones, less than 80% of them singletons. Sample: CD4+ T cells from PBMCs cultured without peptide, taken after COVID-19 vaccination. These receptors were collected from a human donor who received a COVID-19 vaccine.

For the CDR3, the DNA is TGTGCCAGTAGTATTAAAACACCTGCGGGGGCTAACACTGAAGCTTTCTTT. Protein product: CASSIKTPAGANTEAFF. The chain is built from TRBV19 and TRBJ1-1; D is possibly TRBD1 (6 bases). Germline CDR1 and CDR2: LNHDA and SQIVND (reference sequence). Trimming cost V 3 bases and J 2 bases, with 19 bases left between them. CDR3 length: 17 residues.

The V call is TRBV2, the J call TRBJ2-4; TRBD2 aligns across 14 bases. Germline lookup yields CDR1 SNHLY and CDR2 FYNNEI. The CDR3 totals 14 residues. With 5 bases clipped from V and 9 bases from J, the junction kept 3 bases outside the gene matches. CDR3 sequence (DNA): TGTGCCAGCAGTTGGACTAGCGGGGGGAGCATTCAGTACTTC. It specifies CASSWTSGGSIQYF.

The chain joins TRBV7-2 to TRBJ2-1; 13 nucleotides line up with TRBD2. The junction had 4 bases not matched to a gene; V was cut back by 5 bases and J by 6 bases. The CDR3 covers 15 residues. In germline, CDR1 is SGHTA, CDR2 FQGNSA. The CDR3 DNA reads TGTGCCAGCAGCCCGACTAGCGGGAGGTTCAATGAGCAGTTCTTC. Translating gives CASSPTSGRFNEQFF.